These 7 T cell receptor beta chains share one sample of origin, sequenced in a study of beta chain features in type 1 diabetes. Investigators reverse transcribed all isolated RNA, so they sequenced expressed TCRB transcripts. Profiled with immunoSEQ multiplex PCR; TCRdb holds only in-frame clones, not every one. The data contain around 500,000 clones, roughly 11% of them singletons. Sequencing was carried out using naive CD4+ T cells from blood. The receptor set was obtained from a woman in her late teens or twenties in good health.

The chain couples TRBV19 to TRBJ2-6, with 10 bases fitting TRBD1. After removal of 4 bases from V and 0 bases from J, the junction contained 6 bases not matched to a gene. CDR3 length: 18 residues. Germline loops: CDR1 LNHDA, CDR2 SQIVND (reference sequence). The DNA of the CDR3 is TGTGCCAGTAGTACCAGGGACAGGGGTTCCTCTGGGGCCAACGTCCTGACTTTC. Translated: CASSTRDRGSSGANVLTF.

The chain carries TRBV5-1 and TRBJ2-1; 7 bases are shared with TRBD1. CDR3 length: 16 amino acids. The V gene end was trimmed by 4 bases and the J gene end by 4 bases; junction bases not matched to a gene: 11. CDR1 SGHRS and CDR2 YFSETQ come from the germline V gene. CDR3 coding DNA: TGCGCCAGCAGCGTACAGGGGCCCCCAGATTACAATGAGCAGTTCTTC. Residues: CASSVQGPPDYNEQFF.

This clone was seen a handful of times. The chain uses TRBV4-2 and TRBJ1-2; a possible D gene is TRBD1 (6 bases). Trimming removed 8 bases from V and 3 bases from J, with 10 bases in between. The germline gives CDR1 LGHNA, CDR2 YNFKEQ. The CDR3 runs 12 residues. CDR3 nucleotides: TGTGCCAGCCAGGGGTGGGACTATGGCTACACCTTC. Translated: CASQGWDYGYTF.

This clone has only a few counts. The chain recombines TRBV28 with TRBJ2-1; 7 bases map to TRBD2. Germline loops: CDR1 MDHEN, CDR2 SYDVKM. The length of the CDR3 is 15 residues. After removal of 8 bases from V and 2 bases from J, the junction contained 9 bases not matched to a gene. The CDR3 nucleotides are TGTGCCAGCCATAGGGGAGGGGTTACCTACAATGAGCAGTTCTTC. It codes for CASHRGGVTYNEQFF. The entire variable domain, with the rest obtained from reference TRBV28 and TRBJ2-1, is as follows: DVKVTQSSRYLVKRTGEKVFLECVQDMDHENMFWYRQDPGLGLRLIYFSYDVKMKEKGDIPEGYSVSREKKERFSLILESASTNQTSMYLCASHRGGVTYNEQFFGPGTRLTVL.

This clone came up a few times. The chain carries TRBV7-9 and TRBJ2-2; either TRBD1 or TRBD2 may supply D (5 bases each). Trimming took off 5 bases at V and 0 bases at J, with 10 bases between the two ends. Germline lookup yields CDR1 SEHNR and CDR2 FQNEAQ (reference sequence). The CDR3 is 15 amino acids. CDR3 loop: CASSGTPSNTGELFF. The CDR3 bases are TGTGCCAGCAGCGGGACGCCCTCGAACACCGGGGAGCTGTTTTTT. Using reference TRBV7-9 and TRBJ2-2 for the parts outside the CDR3, the full variable domain is DTGVSQNPRHKITKRGQNVTFRCDPISEHNRLYWYRQTLGQGPEFLTYFQNEAQLEKSRLLSDRFSAERPKGSFSTLEIQRTEQGDSAMYLCASSGTPSNTGELFFGEGSRLTVL.

The chain employs TRBV5-6 and TRBJ2-2; D is uncertain. The V gene lost 0 bases and the J gene lost 7 bases, with 19 bases spanning the gap. Germline V lookup: CDR1 SGHDT, CDR2 YYEEEE. This CDR3 region has 17 residues. CDR3 region: CASSLEGSHRLVGELFF. CDR3 coding DNA: TGTGCCAGCAGCTTGGAGGGCAGTCACCGGCTTGTCGGGGAGCTGTTTTTT.

V gene TRBV7-3 combines with J gene TRBJ2-3; TRBD1 agrees at 7 bases. CDR3 length equals 17 residues. CDR1 SGHTA and CDR2 FQGTGA come from the germline V gene. Trimming at V came to 1 base and at J to 0 bases, leaving 7 bases not matched to a gene. In DNA, the CDR3 is TGTGCCAGCAGCTTAAACCGGGACAGCCCTAGCACAGATACGCAGTATTTT. This encodes CASSLNRDSPSTDTQYF.